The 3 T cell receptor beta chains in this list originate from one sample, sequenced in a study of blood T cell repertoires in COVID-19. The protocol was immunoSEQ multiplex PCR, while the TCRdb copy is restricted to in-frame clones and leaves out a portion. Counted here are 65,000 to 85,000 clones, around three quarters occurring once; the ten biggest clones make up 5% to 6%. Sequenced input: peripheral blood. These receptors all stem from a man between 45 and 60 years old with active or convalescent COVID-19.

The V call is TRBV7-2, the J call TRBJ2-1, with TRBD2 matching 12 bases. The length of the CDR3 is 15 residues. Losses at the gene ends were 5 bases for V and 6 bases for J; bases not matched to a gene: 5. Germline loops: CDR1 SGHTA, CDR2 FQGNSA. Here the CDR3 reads CASSPTSGGPNEQFF. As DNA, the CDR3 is TGTGCCAGCAGCCCAACTAGCGGGGGGCCCAATGAGCAGTTCTTC. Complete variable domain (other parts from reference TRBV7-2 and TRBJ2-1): GAGVSQSPSNKVTEKGKDVELRCDPISGHTALYWYRQSLGQGLEFLIYFQGNSAPDKSGLPSDRFSAERTGGSVSTLTIQRTQQEDSAVYLCASSPTSGGPNEQFFGPGTRLTVL.

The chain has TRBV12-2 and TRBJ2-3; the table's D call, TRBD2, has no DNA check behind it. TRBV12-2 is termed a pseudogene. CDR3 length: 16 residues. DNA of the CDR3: TGTGCAAGTCGCTTCCCTTGGCGGAGGCGCACAGATACGCAGTATTTT. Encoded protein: CASRFPWRRRTDTQYF.

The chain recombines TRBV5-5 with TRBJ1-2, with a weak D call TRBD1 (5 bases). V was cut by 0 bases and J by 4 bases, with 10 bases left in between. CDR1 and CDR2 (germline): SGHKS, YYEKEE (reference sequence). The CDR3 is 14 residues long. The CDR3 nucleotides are TGTGCCAGCAGCTTGGAAGACAGACCCTATGGCTACACCTTC. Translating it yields CASSLEDRPYGYTF.